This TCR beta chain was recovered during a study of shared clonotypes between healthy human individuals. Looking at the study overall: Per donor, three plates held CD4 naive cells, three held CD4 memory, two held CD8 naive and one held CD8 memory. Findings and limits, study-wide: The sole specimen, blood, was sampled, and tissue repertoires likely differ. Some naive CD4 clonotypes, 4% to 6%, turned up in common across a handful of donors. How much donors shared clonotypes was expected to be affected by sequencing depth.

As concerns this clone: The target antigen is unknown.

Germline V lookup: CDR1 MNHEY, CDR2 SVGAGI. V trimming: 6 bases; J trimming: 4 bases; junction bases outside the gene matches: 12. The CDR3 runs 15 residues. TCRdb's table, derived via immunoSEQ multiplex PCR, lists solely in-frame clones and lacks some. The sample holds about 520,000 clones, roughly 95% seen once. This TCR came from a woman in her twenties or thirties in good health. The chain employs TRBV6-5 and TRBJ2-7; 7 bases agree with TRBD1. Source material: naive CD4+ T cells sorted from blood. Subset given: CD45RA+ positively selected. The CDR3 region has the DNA TGTGCCAGCAGCCCCACTCCGACAGGGTTATACGAGCAGTACTTC. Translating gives CASSPTPTGLYEQYF.